The sequence of this T cell receptor (beta chain) was determined in a study of T cell responses to AZD1222 COVID-19 vaccine. Overall study results and limits: Baseline testing showed seropositivity in only six or seven AZD1222 recipients. Rises in breadth and depth of Spike-specific TCRs came after two AZD1222 doses. Targets within unmutated variant regions were reportedly found for nearly half of spike-specific TCRs.

About this clone: The antigen remains undetermined.

The method was immunoSEQ multiplex PCR; TCRdb's version includes in-frame clones alone and lacks a portion of them. This table has under 150,000 clones, roughly 92% appearing once. Looked up from germline, CDR1 is SQVTM and CDR2 is ANQGSEA. V lost 0 bases and J lost 2, with 11 bases in between. The CDR3 is 15 residues long. This clonotype was obtained from an adult in good health. This rearrangement joins TRBV29-1 to TRBJ2-1; D is ambiguous. The sequences come from peripheral blood, collected on day 0 of AZD1222 vaccination. The CDR3 DNA reads as TGCAGCGTTGAAGATACCGTCTTAACCTACAATGAGCAGTTCTTC. Its protein product is CSVEDTVLTYNEQFF.